This T cell receptor beta chain emerged from a study of multiple sclerosis patients with progressive multifocal leukoencephalopathy. Germline CDR1 is SGHNT and CDR2 is YYREEE (reference sequence). The CDR3 sequence is 13 residues long. The V and J ends lost 4 bases and 6 bases respectively, with 13 bases between them. Synthetic inline TR CDR3 controls covering all V-J pairings were spiked into each PCR. This table comes from immunoSEQ multiplex PCR, and its TCRdb copy is limited to in-frame clones, with some not included. The data show 31,000 or so clones, around 89% seen once. The time point was: before natalizumab initiation. Before the first natalizumab infusion, T0 blood samples were taken. Study results and caveats: It is unclear whether the findings reflect JC virus infection or general immunocompromise. In most PML patients, TRB repertoires appeared less diverse by entropy.

A remark on this clone: The antigen is undetermined.

The sample was PBMCs. The rearrangement links TRBV5-4 to TRBJ1-2; D unclear. The TCR sequence derives from a human donor with multiple sclerosis. CDR3 nucleotides: TGTGCCAGCAGCCGTACAGCGTTAGATGGCTACACCTTC. It yields the protein CASSRTALDGYTF.